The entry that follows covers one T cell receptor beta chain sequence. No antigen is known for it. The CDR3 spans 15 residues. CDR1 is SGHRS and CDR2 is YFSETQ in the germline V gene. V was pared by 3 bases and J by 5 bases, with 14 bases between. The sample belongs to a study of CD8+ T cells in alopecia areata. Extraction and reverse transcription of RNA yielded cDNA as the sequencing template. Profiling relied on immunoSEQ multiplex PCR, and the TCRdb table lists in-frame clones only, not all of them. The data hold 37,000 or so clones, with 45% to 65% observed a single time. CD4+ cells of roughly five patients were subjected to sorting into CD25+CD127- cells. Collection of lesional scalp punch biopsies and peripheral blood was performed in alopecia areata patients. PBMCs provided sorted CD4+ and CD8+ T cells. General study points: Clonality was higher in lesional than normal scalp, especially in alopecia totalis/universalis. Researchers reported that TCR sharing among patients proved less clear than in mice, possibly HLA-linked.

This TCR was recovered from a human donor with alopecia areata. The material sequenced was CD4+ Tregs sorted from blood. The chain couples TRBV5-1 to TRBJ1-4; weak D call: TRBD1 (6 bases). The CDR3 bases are TGCGCCAGCAGCTCGGGGGGACAACCGAATGAAAAACTGTTTTTT. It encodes CASSSGGQPNEKLFF.